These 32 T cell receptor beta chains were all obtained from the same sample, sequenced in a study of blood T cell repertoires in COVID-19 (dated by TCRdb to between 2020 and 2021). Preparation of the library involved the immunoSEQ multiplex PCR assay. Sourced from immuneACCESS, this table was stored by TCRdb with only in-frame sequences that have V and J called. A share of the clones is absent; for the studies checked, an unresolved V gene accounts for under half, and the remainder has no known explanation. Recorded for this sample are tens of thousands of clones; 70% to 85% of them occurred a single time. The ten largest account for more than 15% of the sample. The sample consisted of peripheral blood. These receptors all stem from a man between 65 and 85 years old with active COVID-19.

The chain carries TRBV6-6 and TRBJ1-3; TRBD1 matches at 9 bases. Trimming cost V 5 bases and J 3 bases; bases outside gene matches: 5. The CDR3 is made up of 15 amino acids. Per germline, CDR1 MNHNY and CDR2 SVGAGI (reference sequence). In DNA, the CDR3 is TGTGCCAGCAGTAACCCGGGACAGGGTGGAAACACCATATATTTT. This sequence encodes CASSNPGQGGNTIYF.

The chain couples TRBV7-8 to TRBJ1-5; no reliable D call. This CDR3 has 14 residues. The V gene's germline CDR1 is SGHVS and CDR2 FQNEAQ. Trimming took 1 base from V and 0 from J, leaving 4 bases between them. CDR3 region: CASSLVSSNQPQHF. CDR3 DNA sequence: TGTGCCAGCAGCTTAGTTAGTAGCAATCAGCCCCAGCATTTT.

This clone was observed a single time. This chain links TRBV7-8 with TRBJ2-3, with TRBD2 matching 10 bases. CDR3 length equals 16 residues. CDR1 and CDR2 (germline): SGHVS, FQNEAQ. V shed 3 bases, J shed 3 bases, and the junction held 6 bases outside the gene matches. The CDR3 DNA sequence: TGTGCCAGCAGCTTGGGACTAGCGTGGGGAACAGATACGCAGTATTTT. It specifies CASSLGLAWGTDTQYF.

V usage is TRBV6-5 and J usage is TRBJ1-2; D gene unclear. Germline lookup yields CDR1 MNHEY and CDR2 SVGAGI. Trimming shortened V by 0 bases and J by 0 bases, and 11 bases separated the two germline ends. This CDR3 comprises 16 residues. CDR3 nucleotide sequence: TGTGCCAGCAGTTACTCGCCTCCCAGGCCTAACTATGGCTACACCTTC. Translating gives CASSYSPPRPNYGYTF.

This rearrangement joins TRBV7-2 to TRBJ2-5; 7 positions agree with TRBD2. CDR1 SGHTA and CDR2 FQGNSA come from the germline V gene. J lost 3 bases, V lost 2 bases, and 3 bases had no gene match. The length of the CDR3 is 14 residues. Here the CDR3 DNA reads TGTGCCAGCAGCTTATTCAGCGGGGAAGAGACCCAGTACTTC. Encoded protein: CASSLFSGEETQYF.

CDR3 sequence: CASSYSNSGGYTF. For the CDR3, the DNA is TGTGCCAGCAGTTACTCGAATAGCGGTGGCTACACCTTC. J is TRBJ1-2 and V is TRBV6-6, with D hard to call. Germline V gene sequence: CDR1 MNHNY, CDR2 SVGAGI (reference sequence). This CDR3 is built from 13 residues. The V end was cut by 0 bases, the J end by 7 bases, with 9 bases between.

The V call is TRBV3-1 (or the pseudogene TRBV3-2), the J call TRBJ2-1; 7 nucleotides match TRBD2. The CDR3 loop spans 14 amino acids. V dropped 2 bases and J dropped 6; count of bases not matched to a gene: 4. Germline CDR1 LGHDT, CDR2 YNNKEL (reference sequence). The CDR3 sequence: CASSQRGSPNEQFF. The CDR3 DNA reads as TGTGCCAGCAGCCAACGCGGGAGTCCCAATGAGCAGTTCTTC.

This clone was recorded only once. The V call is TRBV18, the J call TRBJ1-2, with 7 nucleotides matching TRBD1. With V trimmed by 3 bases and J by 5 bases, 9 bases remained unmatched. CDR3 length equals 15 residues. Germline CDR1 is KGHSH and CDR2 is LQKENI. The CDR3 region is CASSPTGTDNYGYTF. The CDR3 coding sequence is TGTGCCAGCTCACCGACCGGGACAGACAATTATGGCTACACCTTC.

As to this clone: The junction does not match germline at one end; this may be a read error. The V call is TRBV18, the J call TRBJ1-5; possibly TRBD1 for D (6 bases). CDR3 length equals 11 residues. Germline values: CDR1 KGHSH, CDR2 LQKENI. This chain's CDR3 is CTRGGDQPQHF. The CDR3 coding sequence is TGCACGAGGGGGGGGGATCAGCCCCAGCATTTT.

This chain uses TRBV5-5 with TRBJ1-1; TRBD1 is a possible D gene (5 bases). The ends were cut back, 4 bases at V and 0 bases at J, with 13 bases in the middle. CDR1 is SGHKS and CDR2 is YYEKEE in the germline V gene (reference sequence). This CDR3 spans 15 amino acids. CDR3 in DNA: TGTGCCAGCAGCCCTGGCCACAGGATGAACACTGAAGCTTTCTTT. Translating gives CASSPGHRMNTEAFF.

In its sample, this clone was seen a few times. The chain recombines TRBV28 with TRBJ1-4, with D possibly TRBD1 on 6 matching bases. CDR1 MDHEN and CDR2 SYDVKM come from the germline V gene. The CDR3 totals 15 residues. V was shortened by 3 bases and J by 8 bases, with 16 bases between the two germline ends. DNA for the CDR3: TGTGCCAGCAGTTTGACCGGCAGGGGTCTCGAAAAACTGTTTTTT. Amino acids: CASSLTGRGLEKLFF.

CDR3 sequence reads: CAWTLRPGETQYF. The CDR3 DNA reads as TGTGCCTGGACCCTACGCCCCGGAGAGACCCAGTACTTC. The gene calls are TRBV30 and TRBJ2-5, with D hard to call. CDR3 length equals 13 residues. From germline, CDR1 is GTSNPN and CDR2 SVGIG (reference sequence). The V end was cut by 4 bases, the J end by 4 bases, with 13 bases between. Using reference TRBV30 and TRBJ2-5 for the parts outside the CDR3, the full variable domain is SQTIHQWPATLVQPVGSPLSLECTVEGTSNPNLYWYRQAAGRGLQLLFYSVGIGQISSEVPQNLSASRPQDRQFILSSKKLLLSDSGFYLCAWTLRPGETQYFGPGTRLLVL.

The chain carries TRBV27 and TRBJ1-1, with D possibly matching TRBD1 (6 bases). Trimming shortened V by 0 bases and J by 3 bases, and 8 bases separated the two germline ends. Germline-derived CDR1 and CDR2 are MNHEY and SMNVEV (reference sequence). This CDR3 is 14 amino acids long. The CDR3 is CASSLSGADTEAFF. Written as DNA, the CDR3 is TGTGCCAGCAGTTTATCGGGGGCCGACACTGAAGCTTTCTTT.

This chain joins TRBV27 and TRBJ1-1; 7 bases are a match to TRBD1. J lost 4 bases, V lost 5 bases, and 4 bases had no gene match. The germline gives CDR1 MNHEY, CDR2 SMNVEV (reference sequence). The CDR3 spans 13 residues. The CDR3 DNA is TGTGCCAGCAGTCATCAGGGGGGCACTGAAGCTTTCTTT. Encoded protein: CASSHQGGTEAFF.

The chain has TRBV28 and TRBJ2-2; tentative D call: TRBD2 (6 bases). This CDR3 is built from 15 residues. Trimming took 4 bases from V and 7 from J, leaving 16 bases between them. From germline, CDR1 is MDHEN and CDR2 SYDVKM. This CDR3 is CASSSPGERDGELFF. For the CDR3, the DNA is TGTGCCAGCAGTTCCCCGGGAGAAAGAGACGGGGAGCTGTTTTTT. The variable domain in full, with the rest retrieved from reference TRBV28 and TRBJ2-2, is DVKVTQSSRYLVKRTGEKVFLECVQDMDHENMFWYRQDPGLGLRLIYFSYDVKMKEKGDIPEGYSVSREKKERFSLILESASTNQTSMYLCASSSPGERDGELFFGEGSRLTVL.

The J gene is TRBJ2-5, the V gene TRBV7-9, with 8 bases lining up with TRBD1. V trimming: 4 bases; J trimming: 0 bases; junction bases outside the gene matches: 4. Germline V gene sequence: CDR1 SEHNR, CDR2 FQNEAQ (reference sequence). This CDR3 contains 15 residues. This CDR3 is CASSSQGVHQETQYF. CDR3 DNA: TGTGCCAGCAGCTCACAGGGGGTCCACCAAGAGACCCAGTACTTC.

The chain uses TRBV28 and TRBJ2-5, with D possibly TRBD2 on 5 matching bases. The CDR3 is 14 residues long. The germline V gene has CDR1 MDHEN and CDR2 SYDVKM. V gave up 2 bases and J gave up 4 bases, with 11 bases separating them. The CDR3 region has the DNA TGTGCCAGCAGTTTACACGGCGGAGGAGAGACCCAGTACTTC. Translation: CASSLHGGGETQYF.

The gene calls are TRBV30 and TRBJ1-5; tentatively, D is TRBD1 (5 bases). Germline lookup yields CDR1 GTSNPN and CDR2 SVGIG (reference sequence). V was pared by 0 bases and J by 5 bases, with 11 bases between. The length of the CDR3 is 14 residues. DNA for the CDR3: TGTGCCTGGAGTGTAGGGGCAGCTCATCAGCCCCAGCATTTT. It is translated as CAWSVGAAHQPQHF.

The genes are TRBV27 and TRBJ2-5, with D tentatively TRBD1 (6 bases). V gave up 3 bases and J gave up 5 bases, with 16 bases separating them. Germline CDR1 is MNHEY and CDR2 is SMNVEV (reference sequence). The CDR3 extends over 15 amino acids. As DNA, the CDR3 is TGTGCCAGCAGTTTTTGGCAGGGGTCCTTGGAGACCCAGTACTTC. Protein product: CASSFWQGSLETQYF.

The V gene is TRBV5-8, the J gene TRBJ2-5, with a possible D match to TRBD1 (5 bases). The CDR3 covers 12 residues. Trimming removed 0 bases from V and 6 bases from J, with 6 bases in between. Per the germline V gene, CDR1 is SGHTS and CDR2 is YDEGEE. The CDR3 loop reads CASSLEGKTQYF. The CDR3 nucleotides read TGTGCCAGCAGCTTGGAGGGGAAGACCCAGTACTTC.

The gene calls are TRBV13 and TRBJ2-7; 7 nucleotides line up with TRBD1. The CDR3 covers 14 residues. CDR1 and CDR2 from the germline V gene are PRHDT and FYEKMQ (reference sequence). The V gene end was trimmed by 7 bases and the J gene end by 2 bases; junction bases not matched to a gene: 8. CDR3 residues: CASTIRGTAYEQYF. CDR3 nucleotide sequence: TGTGCCAGCACCATAAGGGGGACAGCCTACGAGCAGTACTTC. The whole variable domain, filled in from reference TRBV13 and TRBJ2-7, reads AAGVIQSPRHLIKEKRETATLKCYPIPRHDTVYWYQQGPGQDPQFLISFYEKMQSDKGSIPDRFSAQQFSDYHSELNMSSLELGDSALYFCASTIRGTAYEQYFGPGTRLTVT.

CDR3 sequence (DNA): TGTGCCAGCAGTCCCAGGGGGCTCTGGGACGAGCAGTACTTC. This encodes CASSPRGLWDEQYF. The chain links TRBV27 to TRBJ2-7; 8 bases align to TRBD1. V shed 5 bases and J 5 bases; nucleotides not matched to a gene: 8. This CDR3 region has 14 residues. In germline, CDR1 is MNHEY, CDR2 SMNVEV (reference sequence).

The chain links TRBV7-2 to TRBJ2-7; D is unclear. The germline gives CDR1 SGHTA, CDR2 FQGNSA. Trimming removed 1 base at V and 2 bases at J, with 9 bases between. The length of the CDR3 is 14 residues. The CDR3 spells CASSLVSRTYEQYF. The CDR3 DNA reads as TGTGCCAGCAGCTTAGTTTCGCGGACCTACGAGCAGTACTTC.

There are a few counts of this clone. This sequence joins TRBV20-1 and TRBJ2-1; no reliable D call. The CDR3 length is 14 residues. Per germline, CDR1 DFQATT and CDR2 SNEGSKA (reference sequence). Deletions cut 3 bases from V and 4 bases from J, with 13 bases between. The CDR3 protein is CSASLGGDYNEQFF. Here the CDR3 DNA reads TGCAGTGCTAGTTTAGGCGGAGATTACAATGAGCAGTTCTTC.

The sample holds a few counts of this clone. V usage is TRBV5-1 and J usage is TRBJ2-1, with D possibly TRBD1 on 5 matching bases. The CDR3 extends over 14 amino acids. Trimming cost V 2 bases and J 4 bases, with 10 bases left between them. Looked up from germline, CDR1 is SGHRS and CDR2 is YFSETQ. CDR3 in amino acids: CASSLGDRYNEQFF. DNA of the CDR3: TGCGCCAGCAGCTTAGGGGATCGGTACAATGAGCAGTTCTTC.

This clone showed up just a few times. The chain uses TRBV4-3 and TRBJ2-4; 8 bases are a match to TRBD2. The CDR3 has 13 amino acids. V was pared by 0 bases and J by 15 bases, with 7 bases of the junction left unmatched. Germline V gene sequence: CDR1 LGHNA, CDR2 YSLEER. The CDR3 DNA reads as TGCGCCAGCAGCCAAGATCTGACCGGGAGGGTGTACTTC. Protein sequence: CASSQDLTGRVYF.

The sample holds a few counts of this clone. The CDR3 is CASSPFAGSGNTIYF. DNA for the CDR3: TGTGCCAGCAGCCCCTTCGCGGGCTCTGGAAACACCATATATTTT. The V and J genes are TRBV9 and TRBJ1-3; D is unresolved. Looked up from germline, CDR1 is SGDLS and CDR2 is YYNGEE. The CDR3 is 15 amino acids. V dropped 4 bases and J dropped 0 bases, with 11 bases sitting between them.

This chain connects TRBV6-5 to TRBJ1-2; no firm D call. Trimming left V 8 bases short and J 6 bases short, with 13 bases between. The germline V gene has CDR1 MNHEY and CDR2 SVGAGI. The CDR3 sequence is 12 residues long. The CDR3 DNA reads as TGTGCCAGCTTTTCGGGGTCCCATGGCTACACCTTC. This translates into CASFSGSHGYTF.

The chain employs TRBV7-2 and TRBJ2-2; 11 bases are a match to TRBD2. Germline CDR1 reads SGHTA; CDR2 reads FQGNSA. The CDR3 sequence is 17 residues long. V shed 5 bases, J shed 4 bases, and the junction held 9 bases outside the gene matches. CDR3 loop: CASSILTSGSSTGELFF. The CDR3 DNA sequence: TGTGCCAGCAGCATTTTAACTAGCGGGAGTAGCACCGGGGAGCTGTTTTTT.

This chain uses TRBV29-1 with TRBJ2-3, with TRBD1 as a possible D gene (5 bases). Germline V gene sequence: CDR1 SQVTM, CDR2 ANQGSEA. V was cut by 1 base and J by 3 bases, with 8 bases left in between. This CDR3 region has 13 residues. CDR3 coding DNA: TGCAGCGTTGAAGCCGCAGGGACAGATACGCAGTATTTT. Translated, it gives CSVEAAGTDTQYF.

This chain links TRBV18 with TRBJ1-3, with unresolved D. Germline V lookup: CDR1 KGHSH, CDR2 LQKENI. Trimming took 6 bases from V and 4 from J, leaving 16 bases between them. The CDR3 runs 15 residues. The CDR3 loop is CASSLSGIQGNTIYF. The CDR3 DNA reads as TGTGCCAGCTCGCTATCAGGAATACAGGGAAACACCATATATTTT.

The CDR3 bases are TGTGCCAGCAGCTTAGTGAGTCGCGGAATGAGCTCCTACGAGCAGTACTTC. This codes for CASSLVSRGMSSYEQYF. The chain has TRBV11-2 and TRBJ2-7; D is unclear. CDR1 and CDR2 from the germline V gene are SGHAT and FQNNGV. This CDR3 has 17 amino acids. V lost 1 base to trimming and J lost 0 bases, with 16 bases between them.